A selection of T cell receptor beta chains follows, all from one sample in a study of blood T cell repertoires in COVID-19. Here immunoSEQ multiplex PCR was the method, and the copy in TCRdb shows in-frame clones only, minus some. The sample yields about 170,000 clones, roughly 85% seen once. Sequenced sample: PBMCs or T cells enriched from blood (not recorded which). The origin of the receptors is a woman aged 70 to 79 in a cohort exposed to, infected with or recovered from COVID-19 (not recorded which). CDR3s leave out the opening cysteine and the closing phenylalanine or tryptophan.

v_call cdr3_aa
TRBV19 ATTRRDGHYGYT
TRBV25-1 ASSALDRDSYEQY
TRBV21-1 ASSKGPLGANNEQF
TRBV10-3 AISERGTSIYNEQF
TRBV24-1 ATSEAGGTDTQY
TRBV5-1 ASSPRGQEDIQY
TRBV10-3 ATKGQGNTGELF
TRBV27 ASSPGPGVGNTIY
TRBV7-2 ASSFRSAGELF
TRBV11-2 ASSTTQGPDIY
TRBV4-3 ASSQVISSAYEQY
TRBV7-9 ASSLQGNYGYT
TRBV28 ASRPGQGWNQPQH
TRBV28 ASTQASQPSGNTIY
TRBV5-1 ASSLGAGAPETQY
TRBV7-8 ASSPGTDPLGDTQY